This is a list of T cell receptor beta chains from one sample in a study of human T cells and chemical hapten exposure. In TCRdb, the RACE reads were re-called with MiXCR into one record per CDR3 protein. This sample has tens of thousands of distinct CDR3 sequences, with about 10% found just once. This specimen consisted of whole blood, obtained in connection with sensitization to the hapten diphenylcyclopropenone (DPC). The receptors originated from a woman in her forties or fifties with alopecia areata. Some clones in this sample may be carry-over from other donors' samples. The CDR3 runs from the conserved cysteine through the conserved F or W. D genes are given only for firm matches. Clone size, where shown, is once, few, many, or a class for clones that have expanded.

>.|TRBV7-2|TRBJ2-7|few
CASSLAGAGVKNEQYF
TGTGCCAGCAGCTTAGCGGGGGCAGGGGTAAAAAACGAGCAGTACTTC
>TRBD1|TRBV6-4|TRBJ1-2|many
CASSDSNRGDNYGYTF
TGTGCCAGCAGTGACTCGAACAGGGGGGACAACTATGGCTACACCTTC
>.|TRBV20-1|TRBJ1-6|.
CSAFGRSSYNSPLHF
TGCAGTGCTTTTGGACGGTCCTCCTATAATTCACCCCTCCACTTT
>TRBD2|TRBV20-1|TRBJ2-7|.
CSAPEILAGVGEQYF
TGCAGTGCCCCGGAGATTCTAGCGGGAGTGGGCGAGCAGTACTTC
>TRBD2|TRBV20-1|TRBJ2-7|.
CSARALAGEVSYEQYF
TGCAGTGCTAGAGCACTAGCGGGAGAAGTATCCTACGAGCAGTACTTC
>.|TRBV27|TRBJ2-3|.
CASRRDVTDTQYF
TGTGCCAGCAGGAGGGACGTCACAGATACGCAGTATTTT
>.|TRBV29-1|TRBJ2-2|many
CSVFVGGTGELFF
TGCAGCGTTTTTGTCGGGGGCACCGGGGAGCTGTTTTTT
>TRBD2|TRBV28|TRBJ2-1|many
CASSRSGTSGYEQFF
TGTGCCAGCAGCCGGTCCGGGACTAGCGGGTACGAGCAGTTCTTC
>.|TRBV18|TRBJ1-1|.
CASSLQYGENTEAFF
TGTGCCAGCTCACTACAGTACGGGGAGAACACTGAAGCTTTCTTT
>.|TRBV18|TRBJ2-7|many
CASSPLIGGTYEQYF
TGTGCCAGCTCACCGTTGATAGGGGGAACCTACGAGCAGTACTTC
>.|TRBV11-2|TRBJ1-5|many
CASSSSLGGNQPQHF
TGTGCCAGCAGCTCCTCTCTAGGAGGCAATCAGCCCCAGCATTTT
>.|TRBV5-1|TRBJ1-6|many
CASSLGSSYNSPLHF
TGCGCCAGCAGCTTGGGGAGCTCCTATAATTCACCCCTCCACTTT
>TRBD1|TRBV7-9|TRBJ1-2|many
CASSPGQGGGGYTF
TGTGCCAGCAGTCCGGGACAGGGTGGTGGTGGCTACACCTTC
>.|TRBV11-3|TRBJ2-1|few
CASSLDWAGRLYNEQFF
TGTGCCAGCAGCTTAGATTGGGCTGGGCGGCTGTACAATGAGCAGTTCTTC
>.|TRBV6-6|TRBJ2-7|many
CASSPGRGFSYEQYF
TGTGCCAGCAGCCCGGGTAGGGGGTTTTCCTACGAGCAGTACTTC
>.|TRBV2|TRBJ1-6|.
CASRVGTHNSPLHF
TGTGCCAGCCGTGTGGGGACCCATAATTCACCCCTCCACTTT
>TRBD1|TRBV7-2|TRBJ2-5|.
CASSPGVAGGWKTQYF
TGTGCCAGCAGCCCTGGCGTAGCAGGGGGCTGGAAGACCCAGTACTTC
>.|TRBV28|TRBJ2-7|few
CASTLGFSYEQYF
TGTGCCAGCACTTTGGGTTTCTCCTACGAGCAGTACTTC
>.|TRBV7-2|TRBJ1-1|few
CASSMAQMNTEAFF
TGTGCCAGCAGCATGGCTCAGATGAACACTGAAGCTTTCTTT
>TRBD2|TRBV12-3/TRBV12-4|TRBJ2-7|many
CASSSAGSSYEQYF
TGTGCCAGCAGTTCAGCGGGGAGCTCCTACGAGCAGTACTTC
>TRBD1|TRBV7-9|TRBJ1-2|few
CASSPTGTGIDGYTF
TGTGCCAGCAGCCCAACCGGGACAGGGATAGATGGCTACACCTTC
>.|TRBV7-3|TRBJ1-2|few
CASSPTANYGYTF
TGTGCCAGCAGCCCGACAGCTAACTATGGCTACACCTTC
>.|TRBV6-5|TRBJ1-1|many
CASSYDGRATEAFF
TGTGCCAGCAGTTACGACGGCAGGGCCACTGAAGCTTTCTTT
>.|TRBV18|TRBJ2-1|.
CASSPPGQLLRNEQFF
TGTGCCAGCTCACCACCGGGGCAGCTACTTCGCAATGAGCAGTTCTTC
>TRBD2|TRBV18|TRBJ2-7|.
CASSPIFPVAGVYEQYF
TGTGCCAGCTCACCAATTTTCCCCGTAGCGGGAGTCTACGAGCAGTACTTC
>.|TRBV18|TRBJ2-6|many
CASSPMRGAGANVLTF
TGTGCCAGCTCACCAATGAGGGGAGCTGGGGCCAACGTCCTGACTTTC
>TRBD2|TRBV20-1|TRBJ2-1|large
CSAKAGGSFGHEQFF
TGCAGTGCTAAGGCGGGGGGCTCTTTCGGCCATGAGCAGTTCTTC
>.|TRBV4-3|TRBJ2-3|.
CASSQDDSTDTQYF
TGCGCCAGCAGCCAAGATGACAGCACAGATACGCAGTATTTT
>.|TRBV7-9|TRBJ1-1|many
CASSLADRNTEAFF
TGTGCCAGCAGCTTAGCGGACAGGAACACTGAAGCTTTCTTT
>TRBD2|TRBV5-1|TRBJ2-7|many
CASSTIAGGPGEQYF
TGCGCCAGCAGCACCATAGCGGGAGGGCCTGGAGAGCAGTACTTC
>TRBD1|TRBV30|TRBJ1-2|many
CAWSVRDRIGGYTF
TGTGCCTGGAGTGTACGGGACAGGATCGGTGGCTACACCTTC
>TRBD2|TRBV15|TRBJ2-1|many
CATSVGLAGEYYNEQFF
TGTGCCACCAGCGTAGGACTAGCGGGAGAGTATTACAATGAGCAGTTCTTC
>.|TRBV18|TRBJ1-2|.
CASSPGRRNYGYTF
TGTGCCAGCTCACCGGGCAGGAGAAACTATGGCTACACCTTC
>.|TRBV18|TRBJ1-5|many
CASSPFEGRQPQHF
TGTGCCAGCTCACCGTTCGAGGGGAGGCAGCCCCAGCATTTT
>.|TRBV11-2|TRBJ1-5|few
CASSRTGSNQPQHF
TGTGCCAGCAGCCGAACTGGAAGCAATCAGCCCCAGCATTTT
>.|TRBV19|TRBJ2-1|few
CASSTLGDEQFF
TGTGCCAGTAGTACCCTTGGGGATGAGCAGTTCTTC
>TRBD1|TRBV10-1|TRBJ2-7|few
CASSGTGTGPYEQYF
TGCGCCAGCAGTGGAACAGGGACAGGGCCCTACGAGCAGTACTTC
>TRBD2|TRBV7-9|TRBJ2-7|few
CASSLGLTSGSREQYF
TGTGCCAGCAGCTTAGGCCTGACTAGCGGGAGCCGGGAGCAGTACTTC
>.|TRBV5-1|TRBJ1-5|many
CASSLWSDQPQHF
TGCGCCAGCAGCTTATGGTCGGATCAGCCCCAGCATTTT
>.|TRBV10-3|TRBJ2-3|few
CAIRDGGTDTQYF
TGTGCCATCAGGGACGGGGGCACAGATACGCAGTATTTT
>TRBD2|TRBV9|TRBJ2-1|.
CASSVGTSGGATDEQFF
TGTGCCAGCAGCGTAGGAACTAGCGGGGGGGCAACGGATGAGCAGTTCTTC
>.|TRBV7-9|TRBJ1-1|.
CASSPVGMNTEAFF
TGTGCCAGCAGCCCCGTGGGTATGAACACTGAAGCTTTCTTT
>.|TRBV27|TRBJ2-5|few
CASSLWAAQETQYF
TGTGCCAGCAGTTTATGGGCAGCCCAAGAGACCCAGTACTTC
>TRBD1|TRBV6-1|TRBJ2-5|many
CASRDPGGASPETQYF
TGTGCCAGCAGGGACCCAGGGGGCGCGAGTCCAGAGACCCAGTACTTC
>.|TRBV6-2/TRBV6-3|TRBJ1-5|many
CASTHGGGIGQPQHF
TGTGCCAGCACCCACGGTGGCGGGATCGGCCAGCCCCAGCATTTT
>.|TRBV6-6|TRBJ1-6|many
CASTTQNSPLHF
TGTGCCAGCACCACCCAGAATTCACCCCTCCACTTT
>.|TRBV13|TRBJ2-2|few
CASSLGSNTGELFF
TGTGCCAGCAGCTTGGGGTCGAACACCGGGGAGCTGTTTTTT
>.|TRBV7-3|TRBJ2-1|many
CASSAGQGKNEQFF
TGTGCCAGCAGCGCTGGTCAGGGGAAGAATGAGCAGTTCTTC
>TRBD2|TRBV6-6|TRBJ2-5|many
CASSYGRGYQETQYF
TGTGCCAGCAGTTACGGGCGGGGGTACCAAGAGACCCAGTACTTC
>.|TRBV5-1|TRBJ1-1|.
CASSLNSNTEAFF
TGCGCCAGCAGCTTAAATTCGAACACTGAAGCTTTCTTT
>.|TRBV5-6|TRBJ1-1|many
CASSLLGRRANTEAFF
TGTGCCAGCAGCTTGTTGGGGCGCAGGGCGAACACTGAAGCTTTCTTT
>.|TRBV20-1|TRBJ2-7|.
CSASTDTTYEQYF
TGCAGTGCTAGTACTGATACGACCTACGAGCAGTACTTC
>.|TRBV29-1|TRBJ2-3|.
CSVDPLRGNTDTQYF
TGCAGCGTTGATCCCCTTAGGGGAAACACAGATACGCAGTATTTT
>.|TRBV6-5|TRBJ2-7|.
CASSDPTAYEQYF
TGTGCCAGCAGCGACCCTACCGCATACGAGCAGTACTTC